This is a list of T cell receptor beta chains from one sample in a study of blood T cell repertoires in COVID-19. TCRdb's copy holds only in-frame clones and misses some; the assay was immunoSEQ multiplex PCR. The sample has under 450,000 clones; 89% are singletons. Sequenced sample: peripheral blood. The receptors were gathered from a woman in her forties with COVID-19, enrolled during active disease. Each CDR3 is given with its conserved first and last residue. D genes are given only for firm matches. Not all rows give a size; the values are once, few, many and, for expanded clones, a class.

j_gene,d_gene,v_gene,abundance,CDR3aa,CDR3nt
TRBJ2-7,-,TRBV19,few,CASSIAGFVSYEQYF,TGTGCCAGTAGTATAGCAGGGTTCGTCTCCTACGAGCAGTACTTC
TRBJ1-2,-,TRBV28,-,CASQQDRGNYGYTF,TGTGCCAGCCAACAAGATCGGGGGAACTATGGCTACACCTTC
TRBJ2-2,TRBD1,TRBV4-3,-,CASSPGTGKGNTGELFF,TGCGCCAGCAGCCCCGGGACAGGGAAAGGAAACACCGGGGAGCTGTTTTTT
TRBJ1-6,TRBD1,TRBV5-5,-,CASTNLGQVNNSPLHF,TGTGCCAGCACCAATCTCGGACAGGTTAATAATTCACCCCTCCACTTT
TRBJ1-2,TRBD1,TRBV6-5,-,CASTEGARGYTF,TGTGCCAGCACCGAGGGGGCGCGCGGCTACACCTTC
TRBJ2-7,TRBD2,TRBV7-2,-,CASSGRLAGGPRTYEQYF,TGTGCCAGCAGCGGCCGACTAGCGGGAGGGCCCAGGACCTACGAGCAGTACTTC
TRBJ1-2,-,TRBV18,-,CASSPGANYGYTF,TGTGCCAGCTCTCCGGGAGCCAACTATGGCTACACCTTC
TRBJ2-7,-,TRBV6-5,few,CASRRDTQAHEQYF,TGTGCCAGCAGACGAGATACCCAGGCACACGAGCAGTACTTC
TRBJ2-1,-,TRBV27,-,CASSLRRGSEQFF,TGTGCCAGCAGTTTGAGGAGGGGAAGTGAGCAGTTCTTC
TRBJ2-6,-,TRBV19,-,CATWGERGSGANVLTF,TGTGCCACCTGGGGGGAAAGGGGCTCTGGGGCCAACGTCCTGACTTTC
TRBJ1-5,TRBD1,TRBV5-1,-,CASSPTGTSNQPQHF,TGCGCCAGCAGCCCGACAGGGACTAGCAATCAGCCCCAGCATTTT